This entry concerns a single TCR beta chain. Its antigen remains unidentified. These data belong to a study of T cell responses to AZD1222 COVID-19 vaccine. Whole-study context: Pooling covered second doses at about 4 or about 12 weeks. Study-wide points: The donors showed a predominance of white British ancestry and of females, with possible underestimation of clonal diversity. Baseline seropositivity occurred in only six or seven AZD1222 recipients. When two AZD1222 doses had been given, Spike-specific TCR breadth and depth rose.

Data came from immunoSEQ multiplex PCR; TCRdb stores just in-frame clones and leaves some out. The data hold about 140,000 clones, with around nine tenths observed a single time. The germline CDR1 and CDR2 sequences are KGHSH and LQKENI. CDR3 length equals 17 residues. The trim removed 3 bases at V and 7 bases at J, leaving 17 bases unmatched. Sequencing used peripheral blood, obtained on day 0 of AZD1222 vaccination. This receptor was identified in an adult in good health. The chain carries TRBV18 and TRBJ1-2; TRBD1 agrees at 7 bases. The CDR3 DNA reads TGTGCCAGCTCACCCGGCGGAGGGGGCGTCCTTTTGGGTGGCTACACCTTC. It yields the protein CASSPGGGGVLLGGYTF.